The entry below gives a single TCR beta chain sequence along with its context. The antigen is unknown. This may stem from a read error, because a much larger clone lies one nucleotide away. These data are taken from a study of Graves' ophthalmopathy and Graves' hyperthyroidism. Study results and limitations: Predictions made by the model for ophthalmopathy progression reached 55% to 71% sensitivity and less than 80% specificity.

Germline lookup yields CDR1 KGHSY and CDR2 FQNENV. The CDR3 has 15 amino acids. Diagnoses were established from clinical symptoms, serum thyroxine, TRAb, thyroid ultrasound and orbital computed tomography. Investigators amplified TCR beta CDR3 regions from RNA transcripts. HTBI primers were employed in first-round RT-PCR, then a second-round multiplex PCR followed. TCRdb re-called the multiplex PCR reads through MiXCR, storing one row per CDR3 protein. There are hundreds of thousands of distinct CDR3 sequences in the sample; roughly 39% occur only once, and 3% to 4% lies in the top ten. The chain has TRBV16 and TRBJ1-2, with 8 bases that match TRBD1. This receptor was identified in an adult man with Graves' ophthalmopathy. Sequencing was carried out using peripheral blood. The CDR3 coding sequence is TGTGCCAGCGGCCAATCGGGGACAGGCCCATTCGGCTACACCTTC. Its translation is CASGQSGTGPFGYTF.